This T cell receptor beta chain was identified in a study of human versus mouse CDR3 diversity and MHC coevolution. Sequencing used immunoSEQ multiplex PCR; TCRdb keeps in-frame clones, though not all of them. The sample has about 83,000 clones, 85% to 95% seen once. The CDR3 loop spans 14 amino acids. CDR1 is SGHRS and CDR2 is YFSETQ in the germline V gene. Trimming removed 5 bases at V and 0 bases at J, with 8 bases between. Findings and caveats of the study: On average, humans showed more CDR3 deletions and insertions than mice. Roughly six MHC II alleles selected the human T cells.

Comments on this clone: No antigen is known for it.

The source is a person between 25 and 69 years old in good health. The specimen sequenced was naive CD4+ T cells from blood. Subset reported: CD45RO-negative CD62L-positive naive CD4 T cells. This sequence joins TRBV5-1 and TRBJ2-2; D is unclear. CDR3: CASRIQTNTGELFF. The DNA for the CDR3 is TGCGCCAGCAGGATCCAGACGAACACCGGGGAGCTGTTTTTT.